This is a list of T cell receptor beta chains from one sample in a study of OX40 agonist ivuxolimab in advanced cancers. Assay used: immunoSEQ multiplex PCR; TCRdb lists only in-frame clones, some missing. The table lists under 100,000 clones, roughly 80% of them singletons. The starting material was CD4+ or CD8+ T cells sorted from blood, obtained in a trial of the OX40 agonist ivuxolimab. The receptors were sampled from an adult with an advanced solid tumor such as melanoma, head and neck, liver or kidney cancer. CDR3s include the opening cysteine and the closing phenylalanine or tryptophan. The D gene is left open where the match is weak. Clone size is given for some rows only: seen once, a few or many times, or a class if the clone is expanded.

clone size,D gene,V gene,J gene,CDR3 DNA,CDR3 protein
NA,NA,TRBV6-1,TRBJ1-5,TGTGCCAGCAGTGGGGCCTCAGAGTCCCAGCATTTT,CASSGASESQHF
NA,NA,TRBV6-1,TRBJ2-6,TGTGCCAGCGAGTCTGGGGCCAACGTCCTGACTTTC,CASESGANVLTF
NA,NA,TRBV6-6,TRBJ2-3,TGTGCCAGCAGTTACTCGAGCGGGAGCACAGATACGCAGTATTTT,CASSYSSGSTDTQYF
NA,NA,TRBV27,TRBJ1-5,TGTGCCAGCAGTTTATCGGTTAGAGAAAATCAGCCCCAGCATTTT,CASSLSVRENQPQHF
NA,NA,TRBV7-3,TRBJ1-5,TGCGCCAGCAGCCAAGATTGGGACAGCAATCAGCCCCAGCATTTT,CASSQDWDSNQPQHF
NA,NA,TRBV6-1,TRBJ1-4,TGTGCCAGCAGTATCGGGGGCACTAATGAAAAACTGTTTTTT,CASSIGGTNEKLFF
NA,NA,TRBV7-3,TRBJ2-1,TGTGCCAGCAGCCCGAGACGTGAAGGGGGTGAGCAGTTCTTC,CASSPRREGGEQFF
NA,NA,TRBV23-1,TRBJ1-4,TGCGCCGGCAGTCAAACCAGGACAGAGGAAAATGAAAAACTGTTTTTT,CAGSQTRTEENEKLFF
NA,TRBD2,TRBV7-2,TRBJ2-1,TGTGCCAGCAGCTGGACTAGCGGATATGAGCAGTTCTTC,CASSWTSGYEQFF
NA,NA,TRBV7-3,TRBJ1-1,TGTGCCAGCAGCTTAGCAGGGGAGACTGAAGCTTTCTTT,CASSLAGETEAFF
NA,NA,TRBV6-1,TRBJ1-5,TGTGCCAGCACACTCCGCGGGGTTCAGCCCCAGCATTTT,CASTLRGVQPQHF
NA,NA,TRBV7-2,TRBJ1-1,TGTGCCAGCAGCTCACAGATGAACACTGAAGCTTTCTTT,CASSSQMNTEAFF
NA,NA,TRBV10-2,TRBJ1-6,TGCGCCACCCGTGGGGGGGGAGGTAATTCACCCCTCCACTTT,CATRGGGGNSPLHF
NA,NA,TRBV4-3,TRBJ1-2,TGCGCCAGCAGCCAAGATCTAAGTGGGTATGGCTACACCTTC,CASSQDLSGYGYTF
NA,NA,TRBV5-1,TRBJ1-5,TGCGCCAGCAGCTTGGATCGGGATGGGCCCCAGCATTTT,CASSLDRDGPQHF
NA,NA,TRBV7-9,TRBJ2-3,TGTGCCAGCAGCTTCGGGTACGGTGGGCGGACAGATACGCAGTATTTT,CASSFGYGGRTDTQYF
NA,TRBD1,TRBV29-1,TRBJ1-2,TGCAGCGTAGTCCTTTGGGACAGAGGACATGGCTACACCTTC,CSVVLWDRGHGYTF
NA,NA,TRBV7-6,TRBJ2-2,TGTGCCAGCAGCCGTAGCGGACCCACCGGGGAGCTGTTTTTT,CASSRSGPTGELFF
NA,NA,TRBV9,TRBJ1-1,TGTGCCAGCAGCGTCCTTGTAGACACTGAAGCTTTCTTT,CASSVLVDTEAFF
NA,NA,TRBV7-9,TRBJ2-5,TGTGCCAGCAGCTTAGGCGGGCACGAGACCCAGTACTTC,CASSLGGHETQYF
NA,TRBD1,TRBV7-9,TRBJ1-1,TGTGCCAGCAGCCCTAGATGGGACAGGGTCTCAGAAGCTTTCTTT,CASSPRWDRVSEAFF
NA,TRBD1,TRBV25-1,TRBJ1-5,TGTGCCAGCAGTGACTCGGGACAGGGTTTGGGACAGCCCCAGCATTTT,CASSDSGQGLGQPQHF
few,NA,TRBV5-1,TRBJ1-1,TGCGCCAGCAGCTTGGATGGGCTGAACACTGAAGCTTTCTTT,CASSLDGLNTEAFF
NA,NA,TRBV6-6,TRBJ1-2,TGTGCCAGCAGTTACCAAATTAACGGCGGAGGCTACACCTTC,CASSYQINGGGYTF
NA,NA,TRBV7-2,TRBJ1-2,TGTGCCAGCAGCCCCTACGGGGGGAATCTGGGCTATGGCTACACCTTC,CASSPYGGNLGYGYTF
once,NA,TRBV7-6,TRBJ2-3,TGTGCCAGCAGCTTAGGTCATAGCGGACCAAACACAGATACGCAGTATTTT,CASSLGHSGPNTDTQYF
NA,NA,TRBV6-6,TRBJ1-4,TGTGCCAGCAGTCGGGACGGACCTAATGAAAAACTGTTTTTT,CASSRDGPNEKLFF
NA,TRBD2,TRBV13,TRBJ2-7,TGTGCCAGCAGCCCGACCGGGACTAGCGGGTCCTACGAGCAGTACTTC,CASSPTGTSGSYEQYF
few,TRBD1,TRBV2,TRBJ2-2,TGTGCCAGCACCTCGTCCCGGGACAGGGCCGGGGAGCTGTTTTTT,CASTSSRDRAGELFF
NA,TRBD1,TRBV6-6,TRBJ1-1,TGTGCCAGCAGTTACTCCCGAGGGGGCAGGACTGAAGCTTTCTTT,CASSYSRGGRTEAFF
few,TRBD1,TRBV18,TRBJ2-7,TGTGCCAGCTCAGAGGGACAGACCTACGAGCAGTACTTC,CASSEGQTYEQYF
once,NA,TRBV6-6,TRBJ2-1,TGTGCCAGCAGTTACTTACAGGGTATAGCTGAGCAGTTCTTC,CASSYLQGIAEQFF
few,NA,TRBV6-1,TRBJ1-1,TGTGCCAGCAGTCCACGGACGGGAGGAGCTTTCTTT,CASSPRTGGAFF
NA,NA,TRBV4-1,TRBJ1-1,TGCGCCAGCAGCCGGACAGCGCAGGCTGAAGCTTTCTTT,CASSRTAQAEAFF
NA,TRBD2,TRBV5-1,TRBJ2-1,TGCGCCAGCAGCGTAGCGGGGGGGGAGAATGAGCAGTTCTTC,CASSVAGGENEQFF
NA,NA,TRBV7-2,TRBJ2-7,TGTGCCAGCAGCTCAAACTGGGGGACCGAGCAGTACTTC,CASSSNWGTEQYF
many,NA,TRBV2,TRBJ1-5,TGTGCCAGCAGTCTAGAAGGGACATCTAATCAGCCCCAGCATTTT,CASSLEGTSNQPQHF
NA,NA,TRBV6-5,TRBJ1-4,TGTGCCAGCAGTTACTCGAACGGGCCCGCGGAAAAACTGTTTTTT,CASSYSNGPAEKLFF
NA,NA,TRBV28,TRBJ1-1,TGTGCCAGCAGTCCCCCCCAGGGGAACACTGAAGCTTTCTTT,CASSPPQGNTEAFF
NA,TRBD1,TRBV2,TRBJ1-2,TGTGCCAGCGGGGACAGGCGAGACTATGGCTACACCTTC,CASGDRRDYGYTF
few,NA,TRBV7-9,TRBJ2-1,TGTGCCAGCAGCTTACCTGTCCGTTTCTCCTACAATGAGCAGTTCTTC,CASSLPVRFSYNEQFF
NA,TRBD2,TRBV7-8,TRBJ2-2,TGTGCCAGCTTACGACTAGCGGGGACCGGGGAGCTGTTTTTT,CASLRLAGTGELFF
few,NA,TRBV27,TRBJ1-1,TGTGCCAGCGTCCCTCGTTTGGGGAACACTGAAGCTTTCTTT,CASVPRLGNTEAFF
NA,NA,TRBV11-3,TRBJ2-7,TGTGCCAGCAGCTTATTGGGAGTGAGCTACGAGCAGTACTTC,CASSLLGVSYEQYF
NA,NA,TRBV4-2,TRBJ2-3,TGTGCCAGCAGCCAAGTTCAATCAGCGCAGTATTTT,CASSQVQSAQYF
NA,TRBD1,TRBV18,TRBJ1-2,TGTGCCAGCTCACCTCCGGACAGGGGATTCTATGGCTACACCTTC,CASSPPDRGFYGYTF
NA,NA,TRBV13,TRBJ1-5,TGTGCCAGCAGCTTAGGTCAGGGGACGCCCGCAAGTCAGCCCCAGCATTTT,CASSLGQGTPASQPQHF
NA,NA,TRBV18,TRBJ1-2,TGTGCCAGCTCACCAACCCCTGGGACACACCCAGGCGGCTACACCTTC,CASSPTPGTHPGGYTF
few,NA,TRBV7-8,TRBJ2-1,TGTGCCAGCAGCTCCATATGGGGGATCTCTTACAATGAGCAGTTCTTC,CASSSIWGISYNEQFF
NA,NA,TRBV19,TRBJ1-3,TGTGCCAGTAGTATAGGAGCAGGATCTGGAAACACCATATATTTT,CASSIGAGSGNTIYF
NA,NA,TRBV7-9,TRBJ1-4,TGTGCCAGCAGCTGGGGTGGGTCAACTAATGAAAAACTGTTTTTT,CASSWGGSTNEKLFF
NA,NA,TRBV6-6,TRBJ2-1,TGTGCCAGCAGCCCGGACAGCCGCAGGAACAATGAGCAGTTCTTC,CASSPDSRRNNEQFF
NA,TRBD2,TRBV5-1,TRBJ2-1,TGCGCCAGCAGCTTGTTAACTAGCGGAGCCTACAATGAGCAGTTCTTC,CASSLLTSGAYNEQFF
NA,TRBD1,TRBV4-1,TRBJ2-2,TGCGCCAGCAGCTTCCGGGACAGGGCCGCCGGGGAGCTGTTTTTT,CASSFRDRAAGELFF
NA,NA,TRBV11-2,TRBJ1-3,TGTGCCAGCAGCTCCCGACAACAAACTGGAAACACCATATATTTT,CASSSRQQTGNTIYF
once,NA,TRBV10-3,TRBJ2-2,TGTGCCATCAGGCCTCAGAACACCGGGGAGCTGTTTTTT,CAIRPQNTGELFF
NA,TRBD1,TRBV5-1,TRBJ1-4,TGCGCCAGCAGCTTGGGACAGGGATTTAGGGAAAAACTGTTTTTT,CASSLGQGFREKLFF
few,NA,TRBV7-3,TRBJ1-1,TGTGCCAGCAGCCAGATTTCGAACACTGAAGCTTTCTTT,CASSQISNTEAFF
NA,TRBD2,TRBV7-9,TRBJ2-1,TGTGCCAGCAGCCCCACCCCCCGACTAGCGGGAGTCAGAAATGAGCAGTTCTTC,CASSPTPRLAGVRNEQFF